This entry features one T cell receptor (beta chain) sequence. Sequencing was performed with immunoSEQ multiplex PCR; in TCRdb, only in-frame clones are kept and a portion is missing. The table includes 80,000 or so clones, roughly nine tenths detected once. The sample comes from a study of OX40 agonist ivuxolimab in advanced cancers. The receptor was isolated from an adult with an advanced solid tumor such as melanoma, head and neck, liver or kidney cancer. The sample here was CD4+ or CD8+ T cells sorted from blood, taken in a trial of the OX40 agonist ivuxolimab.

The chain's CDR3 is CASSADRTEQFF. In DNA form, the CDR3 reads TGTGCCAGCAGTGCAGACCGTACCGAGCAGTTCTTC. V is TRBV6-5 and J is TRBJ2-1; D unresolved. CDR3 length: 12 residues. Looked up from germline, CDR1 is MNHEY and CDR2 is SVGAGI. V lost 5 bases and J 10 bases, leaving 12 bases between the germline ends.